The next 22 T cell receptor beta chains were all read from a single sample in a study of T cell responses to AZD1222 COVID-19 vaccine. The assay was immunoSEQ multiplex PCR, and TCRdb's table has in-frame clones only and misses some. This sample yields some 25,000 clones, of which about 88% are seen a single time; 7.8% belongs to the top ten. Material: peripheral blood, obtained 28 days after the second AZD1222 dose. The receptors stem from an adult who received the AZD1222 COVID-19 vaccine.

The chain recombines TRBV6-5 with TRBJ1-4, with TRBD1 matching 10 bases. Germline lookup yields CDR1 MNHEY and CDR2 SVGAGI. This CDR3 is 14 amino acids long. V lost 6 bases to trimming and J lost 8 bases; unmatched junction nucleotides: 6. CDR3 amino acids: CASSLGQGNEKLFF. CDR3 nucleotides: TGTGCCAGCAGCCTGGGACAGGGGAACGAAAAACTGTTTTTT.

This chain's CDR3 is CASSITGVSFEQYF. CDR3 DNA: TGTGCCAGCAGCATAACAGGGGTCAGTTTCGAGCAGTACTTC. The chain employs TRBV28 and TRBJ2-7; TRBD1 matches at 7 bases. Germline V gene lookup returns CDR1 MDHEN and CDR2 SYDVKM. The CDR3 spans 14 residues. V lost 6 bases and J lost 6; bases outside the gene matches: 11.

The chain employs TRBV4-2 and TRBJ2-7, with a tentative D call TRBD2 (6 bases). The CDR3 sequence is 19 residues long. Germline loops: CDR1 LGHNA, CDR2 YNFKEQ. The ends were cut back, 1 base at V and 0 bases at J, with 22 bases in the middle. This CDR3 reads CASSQAGSNIIGSSYEQYF. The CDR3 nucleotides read TGTGCCAGCAGCCAAGCGGGGTCCAATATAATCGGGAGCTCCTACGAGCAGTACTTC.

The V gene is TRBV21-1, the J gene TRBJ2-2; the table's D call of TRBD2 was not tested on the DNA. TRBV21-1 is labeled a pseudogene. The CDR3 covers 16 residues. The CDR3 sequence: CASRGVAGVVAGELFF. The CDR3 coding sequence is TGTGCCAGCAGAGGGGTAGCGGGAGTTGTAGCCGGGGAGCTGTTTTTT.

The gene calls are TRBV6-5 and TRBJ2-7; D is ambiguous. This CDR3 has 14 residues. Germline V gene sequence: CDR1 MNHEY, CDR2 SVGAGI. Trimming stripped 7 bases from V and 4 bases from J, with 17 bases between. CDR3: CASIHGGEGYEQYF. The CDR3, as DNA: TGTGCCAGCATCCATGGTGGGGAAGGGTACGAGCAGTACTTC.

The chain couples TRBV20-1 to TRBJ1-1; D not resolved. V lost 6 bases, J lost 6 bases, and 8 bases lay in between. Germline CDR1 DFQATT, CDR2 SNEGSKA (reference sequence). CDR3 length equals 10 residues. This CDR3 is CSADLPEAFF. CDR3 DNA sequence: TGCAGTGCGGATTTGCCTGAAGCTTTCTTT.

In DNA, the CDR3 is TGTGCCAGCTCATCGTCAGGGAACACCGGGGAGCTGTTTTTT. The encoded protein is CASSSSGNTGELFF. The V gene is TRBV18, the J gene TRBJ2-2; no reliable D call. With 5 bases removed from V and 1 base from J, the gap between germline ends came to 8 bases. This CDR3 contains 14 residues. Germline values: CDR1 KGHSH, CDR2 LQKENI. The variable domain in full, completed from reference TRBV18 and TRBJ2-2, reads NAGVMQNPRHLVRRRGQEARLRCSPMKGHSHVYWYRQLPEEGLKFMVYLQKENIIDESGMPKERFSAEFPKEGPSILRIQQVVRGDSAAYFCASSSSGNTGELFFGEGSRLTVL.

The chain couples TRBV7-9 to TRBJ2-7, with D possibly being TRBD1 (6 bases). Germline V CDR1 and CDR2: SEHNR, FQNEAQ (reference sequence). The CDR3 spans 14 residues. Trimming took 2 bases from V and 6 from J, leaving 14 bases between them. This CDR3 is CASSLSGFRGEQYF. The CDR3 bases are TGTGCCAGCAGCTTATCAGGGTTCAGGGGCGAGCAGTACTTC.

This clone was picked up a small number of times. The CDR3 DNA follows: TGTGCCAGCAGTCTGGACGGGGACACTGAAGCTTTCTTT. It specifies CASSLDGDTEAFF. The chain recombines TRBV6-6 with TRBJ1-1, with D unclear. CDR3 length: 13 residues. V lost 5 bases and J 3 bases, leaving 10 bases between the germline ends. Germline V gene sequence: CDR1 MNHNY, CDR2 SVGAGI (reference sequence).

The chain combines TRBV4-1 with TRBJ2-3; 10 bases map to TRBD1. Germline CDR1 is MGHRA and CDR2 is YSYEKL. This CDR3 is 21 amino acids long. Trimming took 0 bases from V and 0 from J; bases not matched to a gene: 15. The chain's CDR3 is CASSQDPGQGRILTSTDTQYF. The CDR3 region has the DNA TGCGCCAGCAGCCAAGACCCGGGACAGGGGAGGATATTAACTAGCACAGATACGCAGTATTTT.

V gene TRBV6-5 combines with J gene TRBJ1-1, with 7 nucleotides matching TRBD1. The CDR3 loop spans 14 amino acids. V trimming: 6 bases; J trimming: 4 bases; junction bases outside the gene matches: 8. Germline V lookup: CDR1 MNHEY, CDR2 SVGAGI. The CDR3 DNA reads TGTGCCAGCAGGGCAGGGGGTACGGCCACTGAAGCTTTCTTT. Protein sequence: CASRAGGTATEAFF.

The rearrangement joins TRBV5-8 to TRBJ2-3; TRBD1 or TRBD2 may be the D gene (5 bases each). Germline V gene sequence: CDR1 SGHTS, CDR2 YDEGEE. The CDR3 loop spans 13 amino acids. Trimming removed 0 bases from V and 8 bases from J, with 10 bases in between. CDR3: CASSLEGSGTQYF. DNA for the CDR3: TGTGCCAGCAGCTTGGAGGGGAGTGGTACGCAGTATTTT.

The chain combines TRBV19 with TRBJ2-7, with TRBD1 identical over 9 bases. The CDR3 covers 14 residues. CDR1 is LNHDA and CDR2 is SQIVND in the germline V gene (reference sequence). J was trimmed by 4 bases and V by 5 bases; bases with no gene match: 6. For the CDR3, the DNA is TGTGCCAGTAGTGTTTGGGACAGGGAATACGAGCAGTACTTC. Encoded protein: CASSVWDREYEQYF.

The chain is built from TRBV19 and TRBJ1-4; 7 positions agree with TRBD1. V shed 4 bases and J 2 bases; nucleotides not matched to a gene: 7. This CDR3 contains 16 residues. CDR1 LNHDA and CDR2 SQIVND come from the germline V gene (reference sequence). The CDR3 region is CASSTEGGGTNEKLFF. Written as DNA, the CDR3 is TGTGCCAGTAGTACGGAGGGAGGGGGCACTAATGAAAAACTGTTTTTT.

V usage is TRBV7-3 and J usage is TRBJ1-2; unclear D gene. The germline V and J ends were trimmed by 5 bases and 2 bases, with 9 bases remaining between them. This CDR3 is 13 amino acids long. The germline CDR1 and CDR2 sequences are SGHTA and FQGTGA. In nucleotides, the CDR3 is TGTGCCAGCAGCCCCGACGGAAACTATGGCTACACCTTC. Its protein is CASSPDGNYGYTF. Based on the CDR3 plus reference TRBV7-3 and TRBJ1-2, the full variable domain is GAGVSQTPSNKVTEKGKYVELRCDPISGHTALYWYRQSLGQGPEFLIYFQGTGAADDSGLPNDRFFAVRPEGSVSTLKIQRTERGDSAVYLCASSPDGNYGYTFGSGTRLTVV.

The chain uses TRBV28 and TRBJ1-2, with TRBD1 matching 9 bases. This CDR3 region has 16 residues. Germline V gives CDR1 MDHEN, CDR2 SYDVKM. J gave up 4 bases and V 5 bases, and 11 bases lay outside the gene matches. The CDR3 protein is CASSTGGPPTFYGYTF. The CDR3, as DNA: TGTGCCAGCAGTACAGGGGGCCCTCCTACCTTCTATGGCTACACCTTC.

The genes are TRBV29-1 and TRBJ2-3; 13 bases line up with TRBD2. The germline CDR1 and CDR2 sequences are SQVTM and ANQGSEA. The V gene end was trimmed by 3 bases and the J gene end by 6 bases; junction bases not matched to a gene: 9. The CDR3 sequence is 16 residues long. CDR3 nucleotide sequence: TGCAGCGTTGAGGGGTTGGGACTAGCGGGGAGGGATACGCAGTATTTT. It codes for CSVEGLGLAGRDTQYF.

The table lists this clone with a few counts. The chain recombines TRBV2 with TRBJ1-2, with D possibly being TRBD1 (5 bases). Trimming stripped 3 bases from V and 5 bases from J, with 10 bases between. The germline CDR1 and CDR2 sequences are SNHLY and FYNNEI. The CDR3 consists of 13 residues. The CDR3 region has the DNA TGTGCCAGCAGTGACGCATCAGGGTATGGCTACACCTTC. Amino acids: CASSDASGYGYTF.

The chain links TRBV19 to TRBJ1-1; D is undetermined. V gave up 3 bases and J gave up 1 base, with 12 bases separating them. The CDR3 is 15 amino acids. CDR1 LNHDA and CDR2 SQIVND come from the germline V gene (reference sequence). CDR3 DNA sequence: TGTGCCAGTAGTATTGGATTGGGCCGGAACACTGAAGCTTTCTTT. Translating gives CASSIGLGRNTEAFF.

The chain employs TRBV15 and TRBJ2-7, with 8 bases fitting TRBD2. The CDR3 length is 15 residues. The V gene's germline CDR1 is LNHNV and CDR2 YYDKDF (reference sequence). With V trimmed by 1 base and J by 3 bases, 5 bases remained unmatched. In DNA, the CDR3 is TGTGCCACCAGCAGAGGGCACGGGAGGGACTACGAGCAGTACTTC. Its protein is CATSRGHGRDYEQYF.

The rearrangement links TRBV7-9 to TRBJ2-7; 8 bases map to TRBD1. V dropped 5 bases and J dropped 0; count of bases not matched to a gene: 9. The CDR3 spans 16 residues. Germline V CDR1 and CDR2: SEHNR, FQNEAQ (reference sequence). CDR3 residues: CASSPNGQGNSYEQYF. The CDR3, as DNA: TGTGCCAGCAGCCCCAACGGACAGGGAAACTCCTACGAGCAGTACTTC. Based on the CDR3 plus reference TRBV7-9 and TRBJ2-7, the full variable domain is DTGVSQNPRHKITKRGQNVTFRCDPISEHNRLYWYRQTLGQGPEFLTYFQNEAQLEKSRLLSDRFSAERPKGSFSTLEIQRTEQGDSAMYLCASSPNGQGNSYEQYFGPGTRLTVT.

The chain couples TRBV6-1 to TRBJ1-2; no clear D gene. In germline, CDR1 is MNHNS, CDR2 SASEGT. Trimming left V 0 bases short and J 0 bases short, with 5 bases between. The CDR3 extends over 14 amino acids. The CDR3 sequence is CASSEAKPNYGYTF. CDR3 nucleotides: TGTGCCAGCAGTGAAGCCAAGCCTAACTATGGCTACACCTTC.